This TCR beta chain was identified during a study of OX40 agonist ivuxolimab in advanced cancers. TCRdb keeps only in-frame clones here, not all; method: immunoSEQ multiplex PCR. In the table there are about 82,000 clones, over 80% of which are singletons. The germline V gene encodes CDR1 SGHAT and CDR2 FQNNGV. There are 15 residues in the CDR3. V lost 0 bases and J lost 6; bases outside the gene matches: 3. The chain couples TRBV11-2 to TRBJ2-2; TRBD2 matches 8 bases. The TCR originated in an adult with an advanced solid tumor such as melanoma, head and neck, liver or kidney cancer. The source material was CD4+ or CD8+ T cells sorted from blood, sampled in a trial of the OX40 agonist ivuxolimab. DNA for the CDR3: TGTGCCAGCAGCTTAGAGGGACTAGGGGCCGGGGAGCTGTTTTTT. Translated: CASSLEGLGAGELFF.